Presented here are 24 T cell receptor beta chains from one specimen sequenced in a study of beta chain features in type 1 diabetes (dated by TCRdb to the late 2010s). General findings and caveats noted by the study authors: A moderate but significant shortening of TCRB CDR3 length was observed in type 1 diabetes patients in all four CD4+ subsets.

The library was produced with the immunoSEQ multiplex PCR assay. The entire isolated RNA was reverse transcribed using the High Capacity cDNA Reverse Transcription Kit, and thus expressed TCRB transcripts were sequenced. TCRdb re-hosts the immuneACCESS table, in-frame sequences only. Its copies lack some clones; in the studies checked, an unresolved V gene accounts for under half of them, and the cause for the rest is not known. For this sample the table gives fewer than 300,000 clones, of which about a fifth were detected only once. Around 0.03% of the sample is held by the ten biggest clonotypes. These receptors are not linked to any known antigen. The sequenced sample was naive CD4+ T cells from blood. The sample's cell subset or site label is to be understood as: true naive CD4+ T cells. These receptors were taken from a woman aged 40 to 55 with type 1 diabetes.

In its sample, this clone was seen a few times. The rearrangement joins TRBV20-1 to TRBJ1-6; no clear D gene. Between the trimmed V and J ends, which lost 6 bases and 14 bases, there was a span of 14 bases. The CDR3 totals 11 residues. CDR1 and CDR2 from the germline V gene are DFQATT and SNEGSKA (reference sequence). The CDR3 spells CSANTRSTLHF. The CDR3 DNA reads TGCAGTGCCAATACAAGGAGCACCCTCCACTTT.

This clone has a handful of counts. The chain couples TRBV4-1 to TRBJ2-3, with 12 bases aligning to TRBD2. V was clipped by 1 base and J by 3 bases; unmatched bases: 2. Germline CDR1 MGHRA, CDR2 YSYEKL. The CDR3 has 16 amino acids. The CDR3 spells CASSQGLAGATDTQYF. Written as DNA, the CDR3 is TGCGCCAGCAGCCAAGGACTAGCGGGAGCGACAGATACGCAGTATTTT.

A few counts support this clone. The rearrangement links TRBV18 to TRBJ1-2; D unresolved. Trimming cost V 3 bases and J 4 bases, with 18 bases left between them. Germline loops: CDR1 KGHSH, CDR2 LQKENI. The CDR3 has 16 residues. The CDR3 DNA reads as TGTGCCAGCTCACCGCCCCCGAACTCAGGTTTCTATGGCTACACCTTC. Its translation: CASSPPPNSGFYGYTF.

This clone was seen a few times. This chain links TRBV5-4 with TRBJ2-3; the D gene is possibly TRBD2 (5 bases). The ends were cut back, 0 bases at V and 0 bases at J, with 11 bases in the middle. Germline V CDR1 and CDR2: SGHNT, YYREEE (reference sequence). This CDR3 comprises 16 residues. Here the CDR3 DNA reads TGTGCCAGCAGCTTGGGGGCGGACTCTAGCACAGATACGCAGTATTTT. Protein: CASSLGADSSTDTQYF.

This sequence joins TRBV5-6 and TRBJ2-2; D is possibly TRBD1 (5 bases). This CDR3 has 14 amino acids. Trimming left V 0 bases short and J 3 bases short, with 6 bases between. Per the germline V gene, CDR1 is SGHDT and CDR2 is YYEEEE. CDR3 nucleotide sequence: TGTGCCAGCAGCTTGGGGGGCGACACCGGGGAGCTGTTTTTT. Translating gives CASSLGGDTGELFF.

This clone was observed a handful of times. The chain recombines TRBV9 with TRBJ2-5; no definite D call. The CDR3 sequence is 14 residues long. V was trimmed by 0 bases and J by 2 bases, leaving 8 bases between them. Germline values: CDR1 SGDLS, CDR2 YYNGEE. In nucleotides, the CDR3 is TGTGCCAGCAGCGTAGCTGGCAATCAAGAGACCCAGTACTTC. Protein product: CASSVAGNQETQYF.

This clone has just a few counts. The CDR3 DNA sequence: TGTGCCAGCAGCGCGAGCCAACTGCCCGGGTCACCCCTCCACTTT. Protein product: CASSASQLPGSPLHF. The gene calls are TRBV9 and TRBJ1-6, with D unresolved. V lost 3 bases to trimming and J lost 10 bases, with 17 bases between them. The CDR3 covers 15 residues. The V gene's germline CDR1 is SGDLS and CDR2 YYNGEE. The variable domain in full, completed from reference TRBV9 and TRBJ1-6, reads DSGVTQTPKHLITATGQRVTLRCSPRSGDLSVYWYQQSLDQGLQFLIQYYNGEERAKGNILERFSAQQFPDLHSELNLSSLELGDSALYFCASSASQLPGSPLHFGNGTRLTVT.

The V gene is TRBV27, the J gene TRBJ1-4; possible D gene TRBD1, 6 bases. Germline loops: CDR1 MNHEY, CDR2 SMNVEV (reference sequence). V shed 11 bases and J shed 5 bases, with 21 bases lying between them. The CDR3 spans 15 residues. Here the CDR3 reads CARPPGQLTNEKLFF. CDR3 sequence (DNA): TGTGCCCGCCCCCCCGGACAGCTTACAAATGAAAAACTGTTTTTT.

This clone was detected only a few times. The rearrangement joins TRBV7-2 to TRBJ2-4; D may be TRBD1 (5 bases). The V end was cut by 4 bases, the J end by 3 bases, with 10 bases between. CDR1 is SGHTA, CDR2 FQGNSA, per germline. The CDR3 contains 14 residues. The CDR3, as DNA: TGTGCCAGCAGCTCTCCAGGGCACAAAAACATTCAGTACTTC. The encoded protein is CASSSPGHKNIQYF.

The chain employs TRBV6-5 and TRBJ2-7; possible D gene TRBD1, 5 bases. The CDR3 spans 14 residues. Germline lookup yields CDR1 MNHEY and CDR2 SVGAGI. Trimming stripped 5 bases from V and 6 bases from J, with 17 bases between. The CDR3 is CASSEQTVSGEQYF. CDR3 nucleotide sequence: TGTGCCAGCAGTGAACAGACAGTGTCGGGCGAGCAGTACTTC.

The J gene is TRBJ2-1, the V gene TRBV9; D not resolved. CDR3 length equals 14 residues. Germline V gives CDR1 SGDLS, CDR2 YYNGEE. V lost 4 bases, J lost 7 bases, and 15 bases lay in between. CDR3 loop: CASSPPRVTNEQFF. The CDR3 nucleotides read TGTGCCAGCAGCCCTCCCCGGGTTACTAATGAGCAGTTCTTC.

V usage is TRBV13 and J usage is TRBJ1-1, with a tentative D call TRBD1 (5 bases). Between the trimmed V and J ends, which lost 5 bases and 12 bases, there was a span of 19 bases. Germline V CDR1 and CDR2: PRHDT, FYEKMQ (reference sequence). This CDR3 comprises 13 residues. The CDR3 protein is CASSREPGLGSFF. The CDR3 DNA reads as TGTGCCAGCAGCCGGGAACCGGGACTTGGTTCTTTCTTT.

The table lists this clone with a count of one. This chain joins TRBV6-5 and TRBJ2-5, with D unclear. The CDR3 spans 16 residues. The V and J ends lost 1 base and 4 bases respectively, with 16 bases between them. Germline CDR1 is MNHEY and CDR2 is SVGAGI. CDR3 DNA: TGTGCCAGCAGTTACTTCTCCCGGTCTAACCGAGAGACCCAGTACTTC. This encodes CASSYFSRSNRETQYF.

The rearrangement joins TRBV30 to TRBJ2-1; D perhaps matches TRBD2 (6 bases). Germline V gene lookup returns CDR1 GTSNPN and CDR2 SVGIG (reference sequence). Trimming pared 0 bases from V and 9 bases from J, leaving 12 bases between. This CDR3 spans 13 amino acids. The CDR3 region has the DNA TGTGCCTGGAGTGTACTGGGGGGAGGTGAGCAGTTCTTC. Translated: CAWSVLGGGEQFF.

This chain joins TRBV5-1 and TRBJ2-7; 10 bases match TRBD1. Germline-derived CDR1 and CDR2 are SGHRS and YFSETQ. The CDR3 covers 14 residues. Trimming took 4 bases from V and 4 from J; bases not matched to a gene: 5. CDR3 bases: TGCGCCAGCAGCGTGGGACAGGGGACGTACGAGCAGTACTTC. This encodes CASSVGQGTYEQYF.

This clone was seen a few times. The chain recombines TRBV9 with TRBJ2-1; TRBD2 agrees at 12 bases. CDR3 length: 17 amino acids. The junction had 5 bases not matched to a gene; V was cut back by 0 bases and J by 4 bases. Germline CDR1 and CDR2: SGDLS and YYNGEE. CDR3 bases: TGTGCCAGCAGCGTAGCGGAAGGACTAGCGGGGTACAATGAGCAGTTCTTC. Translating it yields CASSVAEGLAGYNEQFF.

A few counts support this clone. This chain joins TRBV28 and TRBJ1-6; D not certain. The CDR3 loop spans 11 amino acids. Per the germline V gene, CDR1 is MDHEN and CDR2 is SYDVKM. Deletions cut 8 bases from V and 14 bases from J, with 13 bases between. The DNA for the CDR3 is TGTGCCAGCTCGCCTCGGGAGGCCCTCCACTTT. Translation: CASSPREALHF.

This clone came up a few times. Other nucleotide sequences in the sample specify the same CDR3. This chain connects TRBV5-1 to TRBJ2-5, with D perhaps matching TRBD1 (6 bases). V was cut by 0 bases and J by 0 bases, with 9 bases left in between. CDR3 size: 15 residues. Germline lookup yields CDR1 SGHRS and CDR2 YFSETQ. For the CDR3, the DNA is TGCGCCAGCAGCTTGGGGCAGGGGTACCAAGAGACCCAGTACTTC. Translating it yields CASSLGQGYQETQYF.

The chain uses TRBV5-1 and TRBJ2-4, with D tentatively TRBD2 (6 bases). The V gene's germline CDR1 is SGHRS and CDR2 YFSETQ. V lost 5 bases, J lost 7 bases, and 13 bases lay in between. The CDR3 spans 13 residues. DNA of the CDR3: TGCGCCAGCAGGGATACAGGAGGGAACATTCAGTACTTC. This gives the protein CASRDTGGNIQYF.

The sample holds a few counts of this clone. The gene calls are TRBV27 and TRBJ1-2; 9 bases line up with TRBD1. The V segment lost 4 bases and the J segment 5 bases; nucleotides outside the gene matches: 8. Per germline, CDR1 MNHEY and CDR2 SMNVEV (reference sequence). The CDR3 sequence is 15 residues long. DNA of the CDR3: TGTGCCAGCAGTTACTCCGGGACAGGGCTGTATGGCTACACCTTC. Protein: CASSYSGTGLYGYTF.

The rearrangement links TRBV29-1 to TRBJ2-7, with 7 nucleotides matching TRBD1. The germline V gene has CDR1 SQVTM and CDR2 ANQGSEA. This CDR3 has 13 residues. The junction had 7 bases not matched to a gene; V was cut back by 6 bases and J by 2 bases. In nucleotides, the CDR3 is TGCAGCGTGACAGGGCTGAGGACCTACGAGCAGTACTTC. Residues: CSVTGLRTYEQYF.

This clone was picked up a small number of times. Here the CDR3 reads CASSPILAGPYNEQFF. The CDR3 DNA sequence: TGCGCCAGCAGCCCAATCCTAGCGGGCCCCTACAATGAGCAGTTCTTC. The J gene is TRBJ2-1, the V gene TRBV5-1; 8 nucleotides align to TRBD2. The CDR3 extends over 16 amino acids. J gave up 2 bases and V 4 bases, and 8 bases lay outside the gene matches. Germline V lookup: CDR1 SGHRS, CDR2 YFSETQ.

This clone appeared a few times. The chain recombines TRBV29-1 with TRBJ1-4; TRBD1 matches at 7 bases. The junction had 11 bases not matched to a gene; V was cut back by 6 bases and J by 10 bases. This CDR3 spans 13 amino acids. Germline V CDR1 and CDR2: SQVTM, ANQGSEA. CDR3 DNA: TGCAGCGTACGAGGACAGGTGGGGACAAAACTGTTTTTT. Encoded protein: CSVRGQVGTKLFF.

This clone has a handful of counts. The rearrangement links TRBV29-1 to TRBJ2-1, with no clear D. CDR1 SQVTM and CDR2 ANQGSEA come from the germline V gene. The CDR3 is 13 amino acids. V was trimmed by 6 bases and J by 6 bases, leaving 15 bases between them. CDR3 sequence reads: CSVGFRLVNEQFF. CDR3 nucleotide sequence: TGCAGCGTCGGGTTTAGGCTGGTCAATGAGCAGTTCTTC.